The sequence of this T cell receptor (beta chain) was determined in a study of high-grade serous ovarian cancer treatment subgroups. Looking at the study overall: Each sample yielded on average about 7,000 unique TCR beta rearrangements from around 15,000 reads.

This CDR3 is 16 amino acids long. Unmatched junction bases numbered 10, after V lost 5 bases and J lost 3 bases. CDR1 is SGHAT and CDR2 is FQNNGV in the germline V gene. Sequenced by immunoSEQ multiplex PCR; TCRdb stores in-frame clones only, minus some. This sample has about 16,000 clones, with roughly two thirds found just once. Tumor tissue was taken before any definitive surgery or chemotherapy was given. The specimen sequenced was tumor tissue. This TCR was sampled from a human donor with high-grade serous ovarian cancer. The chain carries TRBV11-2 and TRBJ1-3; 7 bases map to TRBD1. Here the CDR3 reads CASSPYLRDSGNTIYF. CDR3 DNA: TGTGCCAGCAGCCCGTACCTCCGGGACAGTGGAAACACCATATATTTT.